This T cell receptor beta chain comes out of a study of blood T cell repertoires in COVID-19. Turning to the study itself: The United States, Italy and Spain were the sources of the acute and convalescent COVID-19 samples. The analysed material was cDNA or gDNA that came from T cells, B-cell-depleted T cells, or PBMCs.

In the study's own analysis: Amplification of reference gene primers provided the estimated nucleated cell counts. Sequencing used immunoSEQ multiplex PCR; TCRdb keeps in-frame clones, though not all of them. Clone size and V and J calls were adopted from that table, with D and trimming inferred from the DNA. The sample records roughly 170,000 clones, around 84% being singletons. This CDR3 is built from 15 residues. Trimming cost V 2 bases and J 8 bases, with 18 bases left between them. The germline CDR1 and CDR2 sequences are MDHEN and SYDVKM. This chain links TRBV28 with TRBJ1-2; no clear D. This TCR was sampled from a middle-aged man with active or convalescent COVID-19. The sample comprised peripheral blood. The CDR3 here is CASSLKPTTTGGYTF. In DNA, the CDR3 is TGTGCCAGCAGTTTAAAGCCGACAACAACGGGAGGCTACACCTTC.